This T cell receptor (beta chain) came from a study of blood T cell repertoires in COVID-19 (dated by TCRdb to 2018 to 2021). The study in broad terms: The collaborator samples originated in the United States, Italy and Spain and spanned the acute and convalescent phases of COVID-19. The prospective study material was composed of cDNA or gDNA derived from T cells, B-cell-depleted T cells, or PBMCs. Subjects who had been exposed to COVID-19, were actively infected with it, or had recovered from it provided the deeply sampled blood TCRbeta repertoires that made up the dataset. A freely available public database, intended as a resource for researchers studying the immune response to SARS-CoV-2, is where the repertoires were released. Samples were obtained from the ongoing ImmuneRACE study (first 160 participants) and from 1,254 subjects provided by 6 global collaborators. Nearly every sample came with metadata listing a de-identified subject ID, COVID-19 status, age in years and sex. Where HLA class I and class II types were available, the types were taken from metadata supplied by the sample provider, not from assay-based typing. Results the study describes overall, beyond this receptor: The quantity of clinical and demographic metadata differed by source and by participant and was supplied without curation.

Participants in the prospective study were aged about 18 to 90 years, lived in more than 20 United States geographic areas, and enrolled through a virtual design. To assign participants to cohorts, the prospective study relied on clinical history that participants themselves reported in a screening survey and a study questionnaire. Recovered participants in ImmuneRACE Cohort 3 were defined as having two consecutive negative NP/OP PCR tests, clearance from a healthcare professional, or resolution of symptoms. In the prospective study, mobile phlebotomists collected whole blood, serum and a nasopharyngeal or oropharyngeal swab from each participant. Participants in the prospective study had the option to provide additional blood draws and questionnaires over a roughly 2-month period. Blood samples from the prospective study were shipped frozen or at room temperature prior to DNA extraction. As to this clone: The antigen this receptor binds is unknown. No base qualities exist here, and no much larger clone lies one base off it.

TCRbeta CDR3 regions were amplified from genomic DNA using the immunoSEQ Assay, a bias-controlled multiplex PCR. On the study's bioinformatics: Nucleated cell counts per sample were estimated from amplification of reference gene primers within the assay. Sequence reads were collapsed and filtered to measure the absolute abundance of every unique TCRbeta CDR3 rearrangement. Productive Simpson clonality was computed per sample as the square root of Simpson's diversity index over productive rearrangements. In TCRdb, the immuneACCESS table is reduced to in-frame sequences with V and J assigned. These tables do not hold every clone; where another copy was compared, an unresolved V gene accounts for under half, and the others remain unexplained. V and J calls and clone size are copied from that table; D and trimming were computed from the DNA. For this sample there are over 150,000 clones; roughly 82% appear just once. The ten largest clonotypes hold around 11% of the sample.

The germline V gene sets CDR1 to SNHLY and CDR2 to FYNNEI. Here V drops 8 bases and J drops 8 bases, and the junction holds 10 bases not matched to any gene. The CDR3 measures 13 amino acids from cysteine to phenylalanine. Solely the CDR3 DNA is kept, with 39 bases framed from the first base. This clonotype originated in a man in his forties who had recovered from COVID-19. The chain employs TRBV2 and TRBJ1-2, with 8 middle bases fitting TRBD1. Sample: PBMCs or T cells enriched from blood (not recorded which). The bases are TGTGCCAGCCACGATGGACAGGGAGGCGGCTACACCTTC. This gives the protein CASHDGQGGGYTF.